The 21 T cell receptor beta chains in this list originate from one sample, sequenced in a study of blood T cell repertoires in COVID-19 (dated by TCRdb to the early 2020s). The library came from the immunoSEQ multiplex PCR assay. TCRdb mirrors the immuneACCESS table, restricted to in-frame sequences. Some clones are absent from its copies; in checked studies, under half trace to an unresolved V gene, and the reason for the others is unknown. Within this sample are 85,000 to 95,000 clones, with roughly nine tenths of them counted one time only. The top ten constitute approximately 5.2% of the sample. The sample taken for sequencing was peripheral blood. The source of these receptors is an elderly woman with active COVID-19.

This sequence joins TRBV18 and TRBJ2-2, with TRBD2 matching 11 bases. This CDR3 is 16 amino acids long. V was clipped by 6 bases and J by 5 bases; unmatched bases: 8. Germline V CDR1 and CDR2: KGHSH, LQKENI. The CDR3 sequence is CASSPTSGSYTGELFF. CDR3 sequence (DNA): TGTGCCAGCTCCCCCACTAGCGGGAGTTATACCGGGGAGCTGTTTTTT.

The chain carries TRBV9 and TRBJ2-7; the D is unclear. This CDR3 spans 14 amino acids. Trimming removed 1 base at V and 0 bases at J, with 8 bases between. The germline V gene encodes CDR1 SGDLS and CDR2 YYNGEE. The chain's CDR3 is CASSVRLSSYEQYF. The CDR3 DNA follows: TGTGCCAGCAGCGTACGTCTCTCCTCCTACGAGCAGTACTTC. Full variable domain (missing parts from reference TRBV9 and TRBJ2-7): DSGVTQTPKHLITATGQRVTLRCSPRSGDLSVYWYQQSLDQGLQFLIQYYNGEERAKGNILERFSAQQFPDLHSELNLSSLELGDSALYFCASSVRLSSYEQYFGPGTRLTVT.

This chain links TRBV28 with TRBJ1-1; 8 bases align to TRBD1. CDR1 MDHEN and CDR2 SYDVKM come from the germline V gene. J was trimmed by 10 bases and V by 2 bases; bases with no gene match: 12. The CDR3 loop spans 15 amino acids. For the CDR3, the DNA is TGTGCCAGCAGTTTACCAAGAGCAGGGGGCGGGGGAGCTTTCTTT. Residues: CASSLPRAGGGGAFF.

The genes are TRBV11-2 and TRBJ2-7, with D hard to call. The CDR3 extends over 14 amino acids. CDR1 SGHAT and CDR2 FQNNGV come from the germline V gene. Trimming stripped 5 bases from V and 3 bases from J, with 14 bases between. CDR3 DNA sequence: TGTGCCAGCAGCCCTAACTTCCTTTTCTACGAGCAGTACTTC. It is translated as CASSPNFLFYEQYF. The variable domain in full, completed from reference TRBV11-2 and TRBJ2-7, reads EAGVAQSPRYKIIEKRQSVAFWCNPISGHATLYWYQQILGQGPKLLIQFQNNGVVDDSQLPKDRFSAERLKGVDSTLKIQPAKLEDSAVYLCASSPNFLFYEQYFGPGTRLTVT.

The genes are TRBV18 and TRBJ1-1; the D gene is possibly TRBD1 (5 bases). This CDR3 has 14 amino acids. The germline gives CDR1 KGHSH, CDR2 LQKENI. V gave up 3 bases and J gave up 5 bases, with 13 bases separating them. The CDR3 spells CASSPTAGVTEAFF. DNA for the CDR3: TGTGCCAGCTCACCTACGGCGGGGGTGACTGAAGCTTTCTTT.

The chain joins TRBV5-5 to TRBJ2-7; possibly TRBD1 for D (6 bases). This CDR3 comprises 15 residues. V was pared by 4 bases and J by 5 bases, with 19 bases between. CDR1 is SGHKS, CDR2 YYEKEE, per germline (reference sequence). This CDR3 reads CASSPHVGRGHEQYF. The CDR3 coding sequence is TGTGCCAGCAGCCCACACGTCGGCAGGGGACACGAGCAGTACTTC.

This CDR3 reads CASSTVDFNEQFF. In DNA form, the CDR3 reads TGTGCCAGCAGCACCGTGGACTTTAATGAGCAGTTCTTC. The chain recombines TRBV9 with TRBJ2-1; a weak D match, TRBD2 (5 bases). V was clipped by 4 bases and J by 7 bases, with 12 bases between them. Germline V lookup: CDR1 SGDLS, CDR2 YYNGEE. This CDR3 spans 13 amino acids.

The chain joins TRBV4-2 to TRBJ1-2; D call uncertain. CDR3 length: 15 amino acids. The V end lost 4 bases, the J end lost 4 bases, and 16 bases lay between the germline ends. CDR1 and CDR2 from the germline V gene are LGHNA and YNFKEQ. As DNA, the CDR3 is TGTGCCAGCAGCCTAATAAATCCTGAGAGCTATGGCTACACCTTC. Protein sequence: CASSLINPESYGYTF.

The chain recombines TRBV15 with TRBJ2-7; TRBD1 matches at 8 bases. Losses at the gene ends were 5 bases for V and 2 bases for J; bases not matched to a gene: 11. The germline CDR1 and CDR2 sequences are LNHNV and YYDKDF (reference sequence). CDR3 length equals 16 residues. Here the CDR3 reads CATSPTDQGAAYEQYF. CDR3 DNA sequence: TGTGCCACCAGCCCGACGGACCAGGGGGCGGCCTACGAGCAGTACTTC.

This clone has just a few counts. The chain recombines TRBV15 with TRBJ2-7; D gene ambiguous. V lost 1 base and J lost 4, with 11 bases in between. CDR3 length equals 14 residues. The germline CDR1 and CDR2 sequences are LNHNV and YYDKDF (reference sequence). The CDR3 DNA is TGTGCCACCAGCAGAGTCAACAGTGTTTACGAGCAGTACTTC. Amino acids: CATSRVNSVYEQYF.

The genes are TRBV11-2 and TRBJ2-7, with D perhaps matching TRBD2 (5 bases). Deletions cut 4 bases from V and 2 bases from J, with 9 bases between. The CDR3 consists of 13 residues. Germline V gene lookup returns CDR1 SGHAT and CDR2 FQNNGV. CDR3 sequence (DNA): TGTGCCAGCAGCTCCGCGAGGGCCTACGAGCAGTACTTC. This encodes CASSSARAYEQYF.

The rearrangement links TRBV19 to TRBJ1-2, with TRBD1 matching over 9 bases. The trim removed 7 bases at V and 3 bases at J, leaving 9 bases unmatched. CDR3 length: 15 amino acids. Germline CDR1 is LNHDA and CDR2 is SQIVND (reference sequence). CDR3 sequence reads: CASTPYRGRDYGYTF. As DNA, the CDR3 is TGTGCCAGTACCCCCTACAGGGGGCGGGACTATGGCTACACCTTC.

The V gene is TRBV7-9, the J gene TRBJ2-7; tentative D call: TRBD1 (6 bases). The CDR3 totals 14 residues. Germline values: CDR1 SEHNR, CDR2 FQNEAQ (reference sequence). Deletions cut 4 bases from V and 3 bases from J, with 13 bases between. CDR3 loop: CASSSDRKHYEQYF. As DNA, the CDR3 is TGTGCCAGCAGCTCAGACAGGAAACACTACGAGCAGTACTTC.

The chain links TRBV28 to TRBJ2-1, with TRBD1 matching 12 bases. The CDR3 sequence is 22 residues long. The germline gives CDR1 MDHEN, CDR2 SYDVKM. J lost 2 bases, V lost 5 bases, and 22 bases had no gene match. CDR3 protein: CASSPRGGTGGAGRRPYNEQFF. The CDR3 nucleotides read TGTGCCAGCAGTCCCCGGGGAGGGACAGGGGGCGCGGGGAGGCGGCCCTACAATGAGCAGTTCTTC.

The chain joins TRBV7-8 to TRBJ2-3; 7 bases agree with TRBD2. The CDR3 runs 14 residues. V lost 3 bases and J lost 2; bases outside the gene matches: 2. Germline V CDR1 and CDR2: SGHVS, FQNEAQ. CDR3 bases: TGTGCCAGCAGCTTGGGGGGGTTCACAGATACGCAGTATTTT. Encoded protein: CASSLGGFTDTQYF.

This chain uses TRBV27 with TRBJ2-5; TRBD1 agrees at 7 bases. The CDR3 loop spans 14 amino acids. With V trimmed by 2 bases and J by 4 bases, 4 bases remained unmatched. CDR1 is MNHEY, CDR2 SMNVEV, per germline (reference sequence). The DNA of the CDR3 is TGTGCCAGCAGTTTAAACAGGGGTCGAGAGACCCAGTACTTC. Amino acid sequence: CASSLNRGRETQYF.

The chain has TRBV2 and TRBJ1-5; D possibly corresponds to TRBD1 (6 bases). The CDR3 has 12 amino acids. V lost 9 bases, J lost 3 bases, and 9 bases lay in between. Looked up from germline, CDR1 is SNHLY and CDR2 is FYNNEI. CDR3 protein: CARGANNQPQHF. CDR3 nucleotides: TGTGCCAGGGGGGCTAACAATCAGCCCCAGCATTTT.

The CDR3 region has the DNA TGTGCCAGCAGTCTCGCCAGCGCGAACACCGGGGAGCTGTTTTTT. It codes for CASSLASANTGELFF. J is TRBJ2-2 and V is TRBV28; D not certain. Trimming removed 5 bases at V and 0 bases at J, with 10 bases between. Per the germline V gene, CDR1 is MDHEN and CDR2 is SYDVKM. The CDR3 runs to 15 residues. Using reference TRBV28 and TRBJ2-2 for the parts outside the CDR3, the full variable domain is DVKVTQSSRYLVKRTGEKVFLECVQDMDHENMFWYRQDPGLGLRLIYFSYDVKMKEKGDIPEGYSVSREKKERFSLILESASTNQTSMYLCASSLASANTGELFFGEGSRLTVL.

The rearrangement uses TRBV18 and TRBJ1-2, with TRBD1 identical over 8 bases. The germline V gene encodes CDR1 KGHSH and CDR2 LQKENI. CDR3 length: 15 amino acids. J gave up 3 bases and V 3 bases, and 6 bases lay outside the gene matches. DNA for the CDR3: TGTGCCAGCTCACCGCCGGACAGGGTGGACTATGGCTACACCTTC. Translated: CASSPPDRVDYGYTF.

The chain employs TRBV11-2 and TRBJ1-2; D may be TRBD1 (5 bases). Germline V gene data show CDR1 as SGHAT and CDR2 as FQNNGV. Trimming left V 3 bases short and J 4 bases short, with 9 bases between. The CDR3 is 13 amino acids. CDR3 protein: CASSFGAPYGYTF. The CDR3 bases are TGTGCCAGCAGCTTTGGGGCCCCCTATGGCTACACCTTC.

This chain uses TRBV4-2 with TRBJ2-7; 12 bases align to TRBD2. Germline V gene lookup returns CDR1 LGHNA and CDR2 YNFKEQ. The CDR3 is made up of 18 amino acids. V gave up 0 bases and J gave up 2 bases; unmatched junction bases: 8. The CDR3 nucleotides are TGTGCCAGCAGCCAAGAACGGACTAGCGGGATAAAAGCCTACGAGCAGTACTTC. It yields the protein CASSQERTSGIKAYEQYF.